This T cell receptor beta chain was documented in a study of response to subunit inactivated influenza vaccine. The CDR3 is made up of 15 amino acids. Trimming at V came to 5 bases and at J to 7 bases, leaving 11 bases not matched to a gene. General observations from the study: Each seasonal influenza vaccination recruits few new T cells, the authors suggested.

This clonotype was seen more than once but under ten times. The target antigen is unknown. TCRdb redid the calling of the RT-PCR reads with MiXCR, one entry per CDR3 protein. The sample shows 860,000 or so distinct CDR3 sequences, approximately 21% of them seen only once. The specimen was PBMCs from blood, collected 4 to 6 days after vaccination. This chain joins TRBV12-3 or TRBV12-4 and TRBJ2-7; 10 bases are a match to TRBD2. This receptor was identified in a man aged 45-65 years who received an inactivated influenza vaccine. The CDR3 protein is CASSVSLAGEREQYF. The CDR3 region has the DNA TGTGCCAGCAGTGTGAGTCTAGCGGGAGAAAGAGAGCAGTACTTC.